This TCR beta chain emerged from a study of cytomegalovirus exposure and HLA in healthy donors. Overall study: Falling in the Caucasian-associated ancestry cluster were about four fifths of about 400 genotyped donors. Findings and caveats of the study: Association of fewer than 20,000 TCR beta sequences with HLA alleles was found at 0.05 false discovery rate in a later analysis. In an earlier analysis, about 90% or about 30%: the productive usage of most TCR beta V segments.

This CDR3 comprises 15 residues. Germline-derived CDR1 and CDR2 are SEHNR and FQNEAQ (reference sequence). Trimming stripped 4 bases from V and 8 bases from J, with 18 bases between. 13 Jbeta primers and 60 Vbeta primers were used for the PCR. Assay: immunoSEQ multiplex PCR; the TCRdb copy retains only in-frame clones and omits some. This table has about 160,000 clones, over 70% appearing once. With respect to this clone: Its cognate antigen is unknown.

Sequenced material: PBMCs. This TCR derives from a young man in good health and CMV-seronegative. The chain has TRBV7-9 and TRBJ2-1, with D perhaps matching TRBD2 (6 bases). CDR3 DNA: TGTGCCAGCAGCTCAACGGGACTCTCCGTCTATGAGCAGTTCTTC. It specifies CASSSTGLSVYEQFF. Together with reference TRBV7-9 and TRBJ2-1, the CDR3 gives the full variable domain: DTGVSQNPRHKITKRGQNVTFRCDPISEHNRLYWYRQTLGQGPEFLTYFQNEAQLEKSRLLSDRFSAERPKGSFSTLEIQRTEQGDSAMYLCASSSTGLSVYEQFFGPGTRLTVL.